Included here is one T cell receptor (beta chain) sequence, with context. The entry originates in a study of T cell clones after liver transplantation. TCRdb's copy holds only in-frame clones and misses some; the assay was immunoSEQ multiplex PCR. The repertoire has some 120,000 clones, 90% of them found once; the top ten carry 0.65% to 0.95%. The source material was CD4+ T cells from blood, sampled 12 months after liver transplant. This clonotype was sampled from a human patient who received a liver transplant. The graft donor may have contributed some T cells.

CDR3 amino acids: CASSTKPNQPQHF. The CDR3 DNA reads as TGTGCCAGCTCCACGAAGCCCAACCAGCCCCAGCATTTT. V usage is TRBV18 and J usage is TRBJ1-5; D is undetermined. The V end lost 6 bases, the J end lost 7 bases, and 13 bases lay between the germline ends. The CDR3 runs 13 residues. CDR1 KGHSH and CDR2 LQKENI come from the germline V gene.